This entry concerns a single T cell receptor beta chain. What it recognizes is unknown. The germline gene is not matched at one end of the junction; a read error may be the cause. The donors, all healthy, were Caucasians living in Russia, aged roughly 6 to 100. This sample was taken from a study of blood T cells in healthy people across ages. Study details: For every two T cells, template switching captured about one barcoded beta molecule.

The CDR3 is 13 amino acids. Germline V gene data show CDR1 as SGHDN and CDR2 as FVKESK. General study findings and limits: With age, beta diversity per million T cells declined roughly linearly, significantly by 30 to 40. Naive T cell percentage and TCR beta diversity correlated strongly.

Next came a second PCR, run for roughly 6 to 11 cycles, which used a sample-barcoded 5' primer along with a J-beta primer mix. TCRdb re-called the 5' RACE reads with MiXCR, one entry per CDR3 protein. The table has some 880,000 distinct CDR3 sequences, approximately 35% seen once. The chain combines TRBV14 with TRBJ2-4, with D uncertain. Gene TRBJ2-7 matches the end of the DNA better, so the J call may be wrong. The sequencing input was blood. The receptor was isolated from a young man in good health. Here the CDR3 DNA reads TGTGCCAGTACCGGGCCCTACTCCCACGAGCAGTACTTC. This translates into CASTGPYSHEQYF.